Sequencing of this T cell receptor beta chain was carried out in a study of cytomegalovirus exposure and HLA in healthy donors. Study-wide points: Researchers reported that a few CMV-associated chains were confirmed in vitro as CMV antigen-specific.

The germline V gene has CDR1 MDHEN and CDR2 SYDVKM. Trimming cost V 6 bases and J 8 bases, with 8 bases left between them. The CDR3 is 11 amino acids. Separate from the approximately 700-subject first cohort was the approximately 110-subject validation cohort, to which the donors belonged. The assay was immunoSEQ multiplex PCR, and TCRdb's table has in-frame clones only and misses some. This table holds 200,000 to 250,000 clones, around four fifths found once. Turning to this clone: Its matching antigen is unknown.

This receptor was taken from a woman in her twenties or thirties in good health and CMV-seropositive. Material for sequencing was PBMCs. The J gene is TRBJ2-1, the V gene TRBV28; tentative D call: TRBD1 (5 bases). The CDR3 DNA reads as TGTGCCAGCAGCCAGGGCGATGAGCAGTTCTTC. Translating it yields CASSQGDEQFF.